This T cell receptor beta chain came from a study of blood T cell repertoires in COVID-19. TCRdb keeps only in-frame clones here, not all; method: immunoSEQ multiplex PCR. The data show around 300,000 clones, 87% seen once. Germline assignment: CDR1 MRHNA and CDR2 SNTAGT. The V and J ends lost 0 bases and 4 bases respectively, with 3 bases between them. The CDR3 sequence is 13 residues long. The sequenced material came from peripheral blood. This sequence was found in a man aged 18 to 29 with active or convalescent COVID-19. The chain links TRBV6-4 to TRBJ2-2; D is undetermined. Here the CDR3 DNA reads TGTGCCAGCAGTGACTCCGGCACCGGGGAGCTGTTTTTT. It encodes CASSDSGTGELFF.